This entry lists 2 T cell receptor beta chains sequenced from one sample in a study of Ad26.COV2.S vaccination and SARS-CoV-2 variants. Treatment specified: over 15 received Ad26.COV2.S at low or high dose, single or two shots; about 5 received placebo; per-sample allocation not given. At day 63 after the first vaccine or placebo injection, samples were drawn. The data were produced by immunoSEQ multiplex PCR, yet TCRdb's version contains in-frame clones alone and is incomplete. This sample carries about 350,000 clones, roughly 91% of them seen once, and the ten largest clones take just under 5%. This specimen was peripheral blood, taken in a trial of Ad26.COV2.S vaccine versus placebo. The receptors were sampled from a person between 18 and 65 years old who received the Ad26.COV2.S COVID-19 vaccine or a placebo.

The rearrangement joins TRBV7-9 to TRBJ2-7; possible D gene TRBD1, 7 bases. The CDR3 contains 17 residues. The V gene's germline CDR1 is SEHNR and CDR2 FQNEAQ (reference sequence). V was trimmed by 5 bases and J by 3 bases, leaving 23 bases between them. CDR3 nucleotide sequence: TGTGCCAGCAGCACAAATTTCGAGGGGGCTAGCGTCTACGAGCAGTACTTC. Translated: CASSTNFEGASVYEQYF.

The sample holds one count of this clone. The V and J genes are TRBV5-4 and TRBJ2-1, with 12 positions matching TRBD2. CDR1 SGHNT and CDR2 YYREEE come from the germline V gene (reference sequence). V shed 5 bases and J 5 bases; nucleotides not matched to a gene: 5. The CDR3 length is 15 residues. Written as DNA, the CDR3 is TGTGCCAGCAGATCAGGACTAGCGGGACACAATGAGCAGTTCTTC. Amino acid sequence: CASRSGLAGHNEQFF.